The source of this T cell receptor beta chain is a study of early T cells in non-severe SARS-CoV-2 infection. Study in general: Sequencing was performed on bulk RNA from unsorted whole blood, leaving chains unpaired. Findings of the study overall: The matching step, a VDJdb search, favored anti-spike CD8 responses and missed private and CD4 specificities.

This clonotype occurred many times. The antigen is undetermined. Molecules of cDNA were individually given unique molecular identifiers that were attached to them. TCRdb passed the 5' RACE reads through MiXCR, listing each CDR3 protein once. The sample holds approximately 76,000 distinct CDR3 sequences, about 12% seen once. The germline V gene has CDR1 SGHTA and CDR2 FQGTGA. The CDR3 extends over 15 amino acids. With 4 bases removed from V and 7 bases from J, the gap between germline ends came to 17 bases. The chain couples TRBV7-3 to TRBJ2-1, with D unresolved. The origin of this receptor is an adult who was a healthcare worker with PCR-confirmed SARS-CoV-2 infection or an uninfected control (not recorded which). The sequencing input was whole blood. The CDR3 bases are TGTGCCAGCAGCTCCCGTGAGGCAGTTGGTAATGAGCAGTTCTTC. Translated, it gives CASSSREAVGNEQFF. The full variable domain, its missing parts supplied by reference TRBV7-3 and TRBJ2-1, is GAGVSQTPSNKVTEKGKYVELRCDPISGHTALYWYRQSLGQGPEFLIYFQGTGAADDSGLPNDRFFAVRPEGSVSTLKIQRTERGDSAVYLCASSSREAVGNEQFFGPGTRLTVL.